The sequence of this T cell receptor (beta chain) was determined in a study of tumor and adjacent non-tumor tissue in lung cancer. This sample's RNA came from whole unsorted tissue. This non-tumor lung sample came from over 3 cm beyond the tumor edge. Newly diagnosed lung cancer patients had thoracic surgery in China, August–late 2014, without prior chemotherapy. As to this clonotype: A much larger clone differs by one base, so this may be a read error.

Three rounds of nested PCR, following a modified ARM-PCR protocol, produced the TCRbeta library. TCRdb fed the multiplex PCR reads into MiXCR, producing one record per CDR3 protein. Found here are about 75,000 distinct CDR3 sequences, about two thirds of them singletons; the top ten hold around a quarter. The CDR3 runs to 15 residues. Germline CDR1 and CDR2: MGHRA and YSYEKL. Trimming shortened V by 0 bases and J by 0 bases, and 9 bases separated the two germline ends. Sequencing was performed on distant non-tumor lung tissue. V gene TRBV4-1 combines with J gene TRBJ2-7; D is unresolved. The TCR comes from a woman aged 45-59 years with non-small cell lung cancer. The CDR3 reads CASSQDRTPSYEQYF. CDR3 sequence (DNA): TGCGCCAGCAGCCAAGATCGCACACCCTCCTACGAGCAGTACTTC.